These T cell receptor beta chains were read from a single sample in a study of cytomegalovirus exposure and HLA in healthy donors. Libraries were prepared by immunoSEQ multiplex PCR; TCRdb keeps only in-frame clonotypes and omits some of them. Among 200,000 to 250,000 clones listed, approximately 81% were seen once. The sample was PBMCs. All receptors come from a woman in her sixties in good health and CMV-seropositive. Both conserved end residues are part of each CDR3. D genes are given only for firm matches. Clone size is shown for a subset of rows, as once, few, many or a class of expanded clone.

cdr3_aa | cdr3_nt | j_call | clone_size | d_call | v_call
CASSDRGGEAFF | TGTGCCAGCAGTGACAGGGGGGGTGAAGCTTTCTTT | TRBJ1-1 | NA | NA | TRBV6-4
CASSGQVVDTQYF | TGTGCCAGCTCTGGACAGGTGGTAGATACGCAGTATTTT | TRBJ2-3 | NA | TRBD1 | TRBV19
CASSAPTGLGNIQYF | TGTGCCAGCAGCGCCCCGACAGGGTTGGGAAACATTCAGTACTTC | TRBJ2-4 | few | TRBD1 | TRBV5-6
CATTRQGAPHEQYF | TGTGCCACCACGAGACAGGGGGCGCCCCACGAGCAGTACTTC | TRBJ2-7 | NA | TRBD1 | TRBV15
CASSDGGDSSYNEQFF | TGTGCCAGCAGTGATGGTGGAGACAGCTCCTACAATGAGCAGTTCTTC | TRBJ2-1 | NA | NA | TRBV6-4
CASSLMGLHSYNEQFF | TGTGCCAGCAGTTTAATGGGGCTTCACTCCTACAATGAGCAGTTCTTC | TRBJ2-1 | NA | NA | TRBV28
CASSLDVLAYEQYF | TGTGCCAGCAGCTTAGATGTCCTAGCGTACGAGCAGTACTTC | TRBJ2-7 | NA | NA | TRBV11-2
CASSSQGARTDTQYF | TGTGCCAGCAGTTCACAGGGAGCCCGCACAGATACGCAGTATTTT | TRBJ2-3 | NA | NA | TRBV6-6
CAISEAPNYGYTF | TGTGCCATCAGTGAAGCACCCAACTATGGCTACACCTTC | TRBJ1-2 | NA | NA | TRBV10-3
CASSDRGSSGANVLTF | TGCGCCAGCAGTGACAGGGGGAGCTCTGGGGCCAACGTCCTGACTTTC | TRBJ2-6 | NA | TRBD1 | TRBV10-2
CASSGTSGWGEQFF | TGTGCCAGCAGCGGGACTAGCGGGTGGGGTGAGCAGTTCTTC | TRBJ2-1 | NA | TRBD2 | TRBV9
CASSAYSQPQHF | TGTGCCAGTAGTGCTTATAGTCAGCCCCAGCATTTT | TRBJ1-5 | NA | NA | TRBV19
CAISEGMGRRNTGELFF | TGTGCCATCAGTGAGGGGATGGGGCGGCGAAACACCGGGGAGCTGTTTTTT | TRBJ2-2 | NA | NA | TRBV10-3
CATSSYVRTGSRYTF | TGTGCCACCAGCAGCTACGTTAGGACAGGGAGCCGCTACACCTTC | TRBJ1-2 | NA | TRBD1 | TRBV15
CASSIGTGVPQHF | TGTGCCAGCAGTATAGGGACAGGAGTGCCCCAGCATTTT | TRBJ1-5 | NA | TRBD1 | TRBV27
CASSRRAGELFF | TGTGCCAGTAGTAGGAGGGCCGGGGAGCTGTTTTTT | TRBJ2-2 | NA | NA | TRBV19
CASKLTGQIYEQYF | TGCGCCAGCAAACTTACGGGACAAATCTACGAGCAGTACTTC | TRBJ2-7 | NA | NA | TRBV10-2
CASSPRETGGNYGYTF | TGTGCCAGCTCACCAAGGGAGACAGGTGGTAACTATGGCTACACCTTC | TRBJ1-2 | NA | NA | TRBV18
CASSRAGGSSYEQYF | TGTGCCAGCAGCCGAGCAGGGGGCTCCTCCTACGAGCAGTACTTC | TRBJ2-7 | NA | TRBD1 | TRBV5-5
CASTSGTYGQYF | TGTGCCAGCACCTCAGGCACCTACGGGCAGTACTTC | TRBJ2-7 | NA | NA | TRBV2
CASREGLAYNEQFF | TGTGCCAGCAGAGAAGGTCTAGCATACAATGAGCAGTTCTTC | TRBJ2-1 | NA | NA | TRBV2
CASSVDRGFYEQYF | TGTGCCAGCAGTGTTGACAGGGGATTCTACGAGCAGTACTTC | TRBJ2-7 | once | TRBD1 | TRBV2
CASSRDGPQYEQYF | TGTGCCAGCAGCCGAGATGGGCCACAATACGAGCAGTACTTC | TRBJ2-7 | NA | NA | TRBV5-4
CASSVGTGGGHEQYF | TGTGCCAGCAGCGTAGGGACAGGGGGGGGCCACGAGCAGTACTTC | TRBJ2-7 | once | TRBD1 | TRBV9
CASSAPGTVNTEAFF | TGTGCCAGCAGTGCCCCGGGGACAGTGAACACTGAAGCTTTCTTT | TRBJ1-1 | NA | TRBD1 | TRBV28
CASSYQPSGTGASYGYTF | TGCGCCAGCAGCTACCAGCCCTCCGGGACAGGGGCTTCCTATGGCTACACCTTC | TRBJ1-2 | NA | TRBD1 | TRBV5-1
CAWSVTRYGYTF | TGTGCCTGGAGTGTAACACGATATGGCTACACCTTC | TRBJ1-2 | once | NA | TRBV30
CASSRLASEGYEQYF | TGTGCCAGCTCCCGTCTCGCTAGCGAGGGCTACGAGCAGTACTTC | TRBJ2-7 | NA | NA | TRBV18
CASSQGSVDTQYF | TGCGCCAGCAGCCAAGGTAGCGTGGATACGCAGTATTTT | TRBJ2-3 | NA | NA | TRBV4-1
CASSLDRGNTEAFF | TGTGCCAGCAGCTTGGACAGGGGGAACACTGAAGCTTTCTTT | TRBJ1-1 | NA | TRBD1 | TRBV5-4
CASSPEWGPYEQYF | TGTGCCAGCAGCCCCGAATGGGGGCCCTACGAGCAGTACTTC | TRBJ2-7 | few | NA | TRBV16
CASSRDTNNEQFF | TGTGCCAGCAGCCGGGACACTAACAATGAGCAGTTCTTC | TRBJ2-1 | NA | NA | TRBV7-3
CASSSRTSGRVNEQYF | TGTGCCAGCAGCTCTAGGACTAGCGGGAGGGTGAACGAGCAGTACTTC | TRBJ2-7 | NA | TRBD2 | TRBV7-2
CSATRQETQYF | TGCAGTGCTACCCGCCAAGAGACCCAGTACTTC | TRBJ2-5 | NA | NA | TRBV20-1
CASSPPGQGYGYTF | TGTGCCAGCAGCCCCCCCGGACAGGGCTATGGCTACACCTTC | TRBJ1-2 | NA | TRBD1 | TRBV9
CASASGGVREQYF | TGTGCTAGTGCCTCGGGGGGGGTGCGGGAGCAGTACTTC | TRBJ2-7 | NA | TRBD2 | TRBV12-5
CASSLAGTGDEETEAFF | TGTGCCAGCAGCTTGGCCGGGACAGGGGACGAAGAAACTGAAGCTTTCTTT | TRBJ1-1 | NA | TRBD1 | TRBV5-6
CASSLRLPSSGNTIYF | TGTGCCAGCAGCCTACGACTTCCAAGCTCTGGAAACACCATATATTTT | TRBJ1-3 | NA | NA | TRBV11-2
CASIGGTEAFF | TGCGCCAGCATCGGAGGCACTGAAGCTTTCTTT | TRBJ1-1 | once | NA | TRBV10-2
CASSLGDRATGNEKLFF | TGTGCCAGCAGCTTGGGTGACAGGGCCACGGGTAATGAAAAACTGTTTTTT | TRBJ1-4 | NA | TRBD1 | TRBV5-4
CASSSSIRGETQYF | TGTGCCAGCAGTTCGTCAATCAGGGGGGAGACCCAGTACTTC | TRBJ2-5 | NA | TRBD1 | TRBV28